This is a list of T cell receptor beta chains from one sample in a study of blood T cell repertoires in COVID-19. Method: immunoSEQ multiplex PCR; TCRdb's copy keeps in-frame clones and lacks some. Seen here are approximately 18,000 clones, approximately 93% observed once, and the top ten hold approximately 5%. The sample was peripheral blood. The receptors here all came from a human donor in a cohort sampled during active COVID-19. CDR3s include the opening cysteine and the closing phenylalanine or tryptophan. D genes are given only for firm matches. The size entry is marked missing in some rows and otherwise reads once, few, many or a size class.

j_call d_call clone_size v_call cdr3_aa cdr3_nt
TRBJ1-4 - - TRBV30 CAWGPGVTTNEKLFF TGTGCCTGGGGGCCGGGGGTGACAACTAATGAAAAACTGTTTTTT
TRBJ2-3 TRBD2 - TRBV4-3 CASSQATGGRASDTQYF TGCGCCAGCAGCCAAGCGACGGGCGGGAGGGCCTCAGATACGCAGTATTTT
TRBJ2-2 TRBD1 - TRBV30 CAWSAGGGPNTGELFF TGTGCCTGGAGTGCAGGGGGCGGCCCGAACACCGGGGAGCTGTTTTTT
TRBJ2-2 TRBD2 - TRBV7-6 CASSRGTSLGELFF TGTGCCAGCAGCCGCGGGACTAGTCTAGGGGAGCTGTTTTTT
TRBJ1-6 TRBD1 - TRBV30 CAWRPLSPLGQGNSPLHF TGTGCCTGGAGGCCCCTCTCCCCCCTCGGACAGGGTAATTCACCCCTCCACTTT
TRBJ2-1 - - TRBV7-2 CASSITLIPYNEQFF TGTGCCAGCAGCATCACGCTAATTCCATACAATGAGCAGTTCTTC
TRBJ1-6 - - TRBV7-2 CASRLRELSNSPLHF TGTGCCAGCAGGCTGAGGGAGCTGTCTAATTCACCCCTCCACTTT
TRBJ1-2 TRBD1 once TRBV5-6 CASSFQGVEDRRLGYTF TGTGCCAGCAGCTTCCAGGGGGTGGAGGACAGGAGGCTCGGCTACACCTTC
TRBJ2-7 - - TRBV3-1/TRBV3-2 CASTDRNYEQYF TGTGCCAGCACGGACAGAAACTACGAGCAGTACTTC
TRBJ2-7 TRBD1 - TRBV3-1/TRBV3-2 CASSLQGSSYEQYF TGTGCCAGCAGCCTACAGGGGAGCTCCTACGAGCAGTACTTC
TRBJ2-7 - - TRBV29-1 CSVLQGFEQYF TGCAGCGTGTTACAGGGATTCGAGCAGTACTTC
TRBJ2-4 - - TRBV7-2 CASSLGNLENIQYF TGTGCCAGCAGCTTAGGCAATCTAGAGAACATTCAGTACTTC
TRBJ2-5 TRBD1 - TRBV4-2 CASSQGQGRGTQYF TGTGCCAGCAGCCAGGGACAGGGGAGGGGGACCCAGTACTTC
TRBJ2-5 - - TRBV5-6 CASSLPGIQETQYF TGTGCCAGCAGCTTGCCGGGGATCCAAGAGACCCAGTACTTC
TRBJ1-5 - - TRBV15 CATSRERGHSNQPQHF TGTGCCACCAGCAGAGAACGGGGACATAGCAATCAGCCCCAGCATTTT
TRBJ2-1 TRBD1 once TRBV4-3 CASSQETGAQFF TGCGCCAGCAGCCAAGAAACAGGGGCACAGTTCTTC
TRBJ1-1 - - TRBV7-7 CASSLTGSTEAFF TGTGCCAGCAGCTTAACAGGGAGCACTGAAGCTTTCTTT
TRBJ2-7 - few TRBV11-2 CASRALDPAYEQYF TGTGCCAGCCGCGCTCTAGACCCCGCCTACGAGCAGTACTTC
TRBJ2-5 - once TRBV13 CASSPLRSETQYF TGTGCCAGCAGCCCCTTACGGAGCGAGACCCAGTACTTC
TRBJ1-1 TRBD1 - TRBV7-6 CASSSLGQGSEAFF TGTGCCAGCAGCTCACTCGGACAGGGCAGTGAAGCTTTCTTT
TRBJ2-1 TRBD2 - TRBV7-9 CASSLAYGRAYNEQFF TGTGCCAGCAGCTTAGCGTACGGGAGGGCCTACAATGAGCAGTTCTTC
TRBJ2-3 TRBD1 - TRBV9 CASSVPDRAVDTQYF TGTGCCAGCAGCGTCCCCGACAGGGCTGTAGATACGCAGTATTTT
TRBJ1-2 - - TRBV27 CASGLRGSRYGYTF TGTGCCAGCGGACTCAGGGGTTCTCGCTATGGCTACACCTTC
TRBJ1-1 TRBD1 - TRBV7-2 CASRQAGQVVNTEAFF TGTGCCAGCAGACAAGCGGGACAGGTGGTGAACACTGAAGCTTTCTTT
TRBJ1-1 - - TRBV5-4 CASSLAIQGNTEAFF TGTGCCAGCAGCTTGGCGATACAGGGGAACACTGAAGCTTTCTTT
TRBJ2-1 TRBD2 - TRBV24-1 CATSDHLAGRQNEQFF TGTGCCACCAGTGACCATCTAGCGGGGAGGCAGAATGAGCAGTTCTTC
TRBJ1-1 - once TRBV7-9 CASSRVQGENTEAFF TGTGCCAGCAGCCGAGTACAGGGAGAGAACACTGAAGCTTTCTTT
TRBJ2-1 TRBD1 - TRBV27 CASSLSGQRRNEQFF TGTGCCAGCAGTTTATCGGGACAGCGACGAAATGAGCAGTTCTTC
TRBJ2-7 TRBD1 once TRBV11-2 CASSSNRGEGEQYF TGTGCCAGCAGCTCTAACAGGGGGGAAGGCGAGCAGTACTTC
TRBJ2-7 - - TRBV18 CASSPQYPREQYF TGTGCCAGCTCACCACAATACCCCCGGGAGCAGTACTTC
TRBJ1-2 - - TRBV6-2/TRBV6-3 CASSYSSGANYGYTF TGTGCCAGCAGTTACTCATCGGGTGCTAACTATGGCTACACCTTC
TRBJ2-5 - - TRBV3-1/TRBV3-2 CASSHGDRPPGTQYF TGTGCCAGCAGCCACGGAGACCGTCCGCCCGGGACCCAGTACTTC
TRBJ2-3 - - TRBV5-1 CASSPRGGGVADTQYF TGCGCCAGCAGCCCACGAGGGGGTGGAGTTGCAGATACGCAGTATTTT
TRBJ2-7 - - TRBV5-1 CASSSDLGGAYEQYF TGCGCCAGCAGCTCGGATCTAGGGGGGGCCTACGAGCAGTACTTC
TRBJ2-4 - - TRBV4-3 CASSQERGGSMNIQYF TGCGCCAGCAGCCAAGAAAGGGGGGGGTCGATGAACATTCAGTACTTC
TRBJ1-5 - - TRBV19 CASSTFGGDQPQHF TGTGCCAGTAGTACCTTCGGGGGGGATCAGCCCCAGCATTTT
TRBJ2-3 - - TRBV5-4 CASSPPAAGPRDTQYF TGTGCCAGCAGCCCACCCGCAGCTGGGCCCAGAGATACGCAGTATTTT
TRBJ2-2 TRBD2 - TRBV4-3 CASSQVGTSGRPGTGELFF TGCGCCAGCAGCCAAGTCGGGACTAGCGGGAGGCCGGGCACCGGGGAGCTGTTTTTT
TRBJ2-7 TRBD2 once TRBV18 CASSPPGLAPDEQYF TGTGCCAGCTCGCCCCCGGGACTAGCCCCAGACGAGCAGTACTTC
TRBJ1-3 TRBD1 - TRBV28 CASSSPQLGQGQASGNTIYF TGTGCCAGCAGTTCTCCCCAACTAGGTCAAGGACAGGCCTCTGGAAACACCATATATTTT
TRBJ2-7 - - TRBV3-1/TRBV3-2 CASRGTSGVGTYEQYF TGTGCCAGCAGGGGGACATCGGGTGTTGGCACCTACGAGCAGTACTTC
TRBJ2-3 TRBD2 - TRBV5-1 CASEGLAGGTDTQYF TGCGCCAGCGAGGGACTAGCGGGAGGTACAGATACGCAGTATTTT
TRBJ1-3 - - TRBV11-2 CASSLWVSGGNTIYF TGTGCCAGCAGCTTATGGGTCTCAGGTGGAAACACCATATATTTT
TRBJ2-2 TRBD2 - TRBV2 CASRGTSATGELFF TGTGCCAGCAGGGGGACTAGCGCCACCGGGGAGCTGTTTTTT
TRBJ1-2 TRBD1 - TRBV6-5 CASKPTGGANYGYTF TGTGCCAGCAAACCAACAGGGGGCGCGAACTATGGCTACACCTTC
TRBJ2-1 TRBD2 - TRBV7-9 CASSPLSGRADEQFF TGTGCCAGCAGCCCCCTTAGCGGGAGAGCGGATGAGCAGTTCTTC
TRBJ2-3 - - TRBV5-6 CASSLGGSTDTQYF TGTGCCAGCAGCTTAGGCGGGTCCACAGATACGCAGTATTTT
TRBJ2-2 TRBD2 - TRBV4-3 CASSQDLAGRVANTGELFF TGCGCCAGCAGCCAAGATTTAGCGGGACGCGTCGCGAACACCGGGGAGCTGTTTTTT
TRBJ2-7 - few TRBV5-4 CASSLSGGPYEQYF TGTGCCAGCAGCTTGTCCGGAGGGCCCTACGAGCAGTACTTC
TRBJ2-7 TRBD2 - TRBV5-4 CASSPGTSGDPYEQYF TGTGCCAGCAGCCCTGGGACTAGCGGGGACCCCTACGAGCAGTACTTC
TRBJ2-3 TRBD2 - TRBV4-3 CASSQPGLAGRNTQYF TGCGCCAGCAGCCAACCGGGACTAGCGGGGAGAAATACGCAGTATTTT
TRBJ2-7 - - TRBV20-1 CSATDRSEQYF TGCAGTGCTACTGACAGGTCTGAGCAGTACTTC
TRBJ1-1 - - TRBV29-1 CSVERSNRMNTEAFF TGCAGCGTTGAAAGGTCTAACAGGATGAACACTGAAGCTTTCTTT
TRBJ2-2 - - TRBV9 CASSDNLRQGGTGELFF TGTGCCAGCAGCGACAATCTTAGGCAGGGAGGCACCGGGGAGCTGTTTTTT
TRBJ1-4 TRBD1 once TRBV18 CASSPARQGREKLFF TGTGCCAGCTCACCTGCTAGACAGGGGAGGGAAAAACTGTTTTTT
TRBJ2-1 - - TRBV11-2 CASSSHPRGSSYNEQFF TGTGCCAGCAGCTCCCACCCCAGGGGTAGCTCCTACAATGAGCAGTTCTTC
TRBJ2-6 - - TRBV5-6 CASSLMTGWGDSGANVLTF TGTGCCAGCAGCTTAATGACAGGGTGGGGGGACTCTGGGGCCAACGTCCTGACTTTC
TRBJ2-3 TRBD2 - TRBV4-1 CASSQGWLAGSTDTQYF TGCGCCAGCAGCCAAGGGTGGCTAGCGGGGAGCACAGATACGCAGTATTTT
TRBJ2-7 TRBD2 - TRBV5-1 CASSLGGGPEQYF TGCGCCAGCAGCTTGGGCGGGGGTCCAGAGCAGTACTTC
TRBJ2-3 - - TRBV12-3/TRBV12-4 CASSPHTDTQYF TGTGCCAGCAGTCCACACACAGATACGCAGTATTTT